This T cell receptor (beta chain) came from a study of beta chain features in type 1 diabetes. Overall study: Patients were similar to healthy donors in age and gender (as well as in cell yields).

This clone was seen ten or more times. What it binds is not known. Broader study findings: cDNA-based sequencing might over-represent cells highly expressing TCR.

The authors reverse transcribed all of the isolated RNA, so sequencing captured expressed TCRB transcripts. The table came from immunoSEQ multiplex PCR; TCRdb's copy has only in-frame clones and leaves some out. The sample shows some 160,000 clones, 7.5% to 10% of them seen only once. This CDR3 is 16 amino acids long. Germline lookup yields CDR1 SGHTA and CDR2 FQGNSA. J lost 0 bases, V lost 5 bases, and 7 bases had no gene match. This clonotype originated in a woman under 30 in good health. V gene TRBV7-2 combines with J gene TRBJ2-1; 7 bases align to TRBD2. Sequencing input: central memory CD4+ T cells from blood. CDR3 in DNA: TGTGCCAGCAGCCCGTCGTCTAGCGGCTCCTACAATGAGCAGTTCTTC. As protein: CASSPSSSGSYNEQFF.